A selection of T cell receptor beta chains follows, all from one sample in a study of blood T cell repertoires in COVID-19. Clones were sequenced by immunoSEQ multiplex PCR, and TCRdb holds only the in-frame ones, with some missing. The data show tens of thousands of clones, 86% seen once. Sample: peripheral blood. These receptors all stem from a man aged 45-65 years with active COVID-19. Both conserved end residues are part of each CDR3.

TRBV4-2	TRBJ1-5	CASSQDAHAGLGQPQHF
TRBV30	TRBJ2-1	CAWSEDSGRAGEQFF
TRBV6-2/TRBV6-3	TRBJ2-1	CASSYPGGGKVNEQFF
TRBV5-1	TRBJ2-2	CASSLGNSGVGELFF
TRBV3-1/TRBV3-2	TRBJ2-7	CASSQEGLAGDEQYF
TRBV29-1	TRBJ1-2	CSVEDRDRAPYGYTF
TRBV5-1	TRBJ2-3	CASSFISGREGDTQYF
TRBV18	TRBJ1-2	CASSQAGTGGNYGYTF
TRBV28	TRBJ1-1	CASSLSAGRTEAFF
TRBV18	TRBJ2-7	CASSLGEYEQYF
TRBV30	TRBJ2-6	CAWSMGRAGANVLTF
TRBV20-1	TRBJ2-7	CSASFGTSVYEQYF
TRBV5-1	TRBJ2-7	CASSLVGKREAWGQYF
TRBV12-3/TRBV12-4	TRBJ2-7	CATGPGGHEQYF
TRBV5-5	TRBJ2-3	CASSLGHSTDTQYF
TRBV7-2	TRBJ1-6	CASSLPRQGVGTLHF
TRBV29-1	TRBJ1-2	CSVEDLGQGGNYGYTF
TRBV19	TRBJ1-2	CASSTPGQGYGYTF
TRBV11-2	TRBJ1-6	CASSLSPGQGGSPLHF
TRBV6-6	TRBJ2-3	CASSSRGGRDTQYF
TRBV7-2	TRBJ2-1	CASSLTSGKYNEQFF
TRBV4-2	TRBJ1-2	CASSQTGYYGYTF
TRBV28	TRBJ1-1	CASSRGGTEAFF
TRBV4-2	TRBJ2-3	CASSQDVVGGGNTDTQYF
TRBV5-6	TRBJ1-1	CASSTGTANTEAFF
TRBV29-1	TRBJ2-3	CSVEISGSDTQYF
TRBV2	TRBJ2-3	CASSVRGGVDTQYF
TRBV2	TRBJ2-7	CASSEASGRYEQYF
TRBV7-3	TRBJ1-1	CASRRSPGTNTEAFF
TRBV5-6	TRBJ2-2	CASSSVMTSGRSVGELFF
TRBV28	TRBJ2-3	CASKPGTIYLDTQYF
TRBV28	TRBJ2-1	CASRDRAYNEQFF
TRBV4-3	TRBJ1-2	CASSQDGDREDGYTF
TRBV12-3/TRBV12-4	TRBJ2-3	CASSSGDTQYF
TRBV11-3	TRBJ1-1	CASSATGNTEAFF
TRBV18	TRBJ2-2	CASSPNQGMGTGELFF